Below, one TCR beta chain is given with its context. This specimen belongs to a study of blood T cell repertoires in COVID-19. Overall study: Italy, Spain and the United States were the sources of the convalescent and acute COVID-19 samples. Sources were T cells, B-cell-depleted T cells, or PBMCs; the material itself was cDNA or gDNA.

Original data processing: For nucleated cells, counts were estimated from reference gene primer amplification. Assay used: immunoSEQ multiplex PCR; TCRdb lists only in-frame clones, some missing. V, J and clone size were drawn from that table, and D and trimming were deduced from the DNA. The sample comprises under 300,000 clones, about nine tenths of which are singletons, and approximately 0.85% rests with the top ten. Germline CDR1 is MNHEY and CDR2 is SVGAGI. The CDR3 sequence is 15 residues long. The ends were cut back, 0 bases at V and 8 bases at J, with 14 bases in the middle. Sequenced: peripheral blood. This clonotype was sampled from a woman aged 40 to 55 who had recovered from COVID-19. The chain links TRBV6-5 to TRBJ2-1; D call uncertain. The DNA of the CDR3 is TGTGCCAGCAGTTACTCGGCGGCTAGTTGGGATGAGCAGTTCTTC. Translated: CASSYSAASWDEQFF.